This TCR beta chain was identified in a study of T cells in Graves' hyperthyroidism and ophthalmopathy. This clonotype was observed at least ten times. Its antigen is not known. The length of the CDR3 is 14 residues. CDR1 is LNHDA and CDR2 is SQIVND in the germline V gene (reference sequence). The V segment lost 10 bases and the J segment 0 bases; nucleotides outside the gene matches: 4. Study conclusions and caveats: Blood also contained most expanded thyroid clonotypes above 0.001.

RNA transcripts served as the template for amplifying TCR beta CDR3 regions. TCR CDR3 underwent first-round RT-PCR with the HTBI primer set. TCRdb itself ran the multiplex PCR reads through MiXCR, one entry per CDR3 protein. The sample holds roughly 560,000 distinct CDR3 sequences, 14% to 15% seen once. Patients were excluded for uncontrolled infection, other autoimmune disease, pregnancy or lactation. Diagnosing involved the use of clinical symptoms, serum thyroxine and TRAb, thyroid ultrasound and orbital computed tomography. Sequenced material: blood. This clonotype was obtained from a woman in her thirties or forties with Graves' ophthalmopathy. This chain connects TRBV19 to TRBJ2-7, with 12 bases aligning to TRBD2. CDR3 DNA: TGTGCCACCAAGACTAGCGGGAGCTCCTACGAGCAGTACTTC. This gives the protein CATKTSGSSYEQYF.